Listed below are T cell receptor beta chains from one sample, sequenced in a study of OX40 agonist ivuxolimab in advanced cancers. Some clones are missing from TCRdb's copy, which holds only in-frame ones; the method was immunoSEQ multiplex PCR. Counted here are approximately 96,000 clones, about 92% occurring once; the ten biggest clones make up around 1.6%. Sequences were derived from CD4+ or CD8+ T cells sorted from blood, sampled in a trial of the OX40 agonist ivuxolimab. The receptors stem from an adult with an advanced solid tumor such as melanoma, head and neck, liver or kidney cancer. Both conserved end residues are part of each CDR3. A D gene is named only where the DNA matches it firmly. Size is stated for part of the rows, as once, few or many counts, or as a class when the clone is expanded.

j_call,v_call,clone_size,d_call,cdr3_nt,cdr3_aa
TRBJ2-7,TRBV6-1,.,.,TGTGCCAGCAGGGCAAACAGGGAGAGCTACGAGCAGTACTTC,CASRANRESYEQYF
TRBJ1-1,TRBV28,.,.,TGTGCCAGCACAGGGGCCGGAGATATTACTGAAGCTTTCTTT,CASTGAGDITEAFF
TRBJ1-1,TRBV27,.,.,TGTGCCAGCGGGGTGAGGATGAACACTGAAGCTTTCTTT,CASGVRMNTEAFF
TRBJ2-7,TRBV19,.,.,TGTGCCAGTAGTAGATCCAGCGAGCGCTCCTACGAGCAGTACTTC,CASSRSSERSYEQYF
TRBJ2-7,TRBV6-6,.,TRBD1,TGTGCCAGCAGTTACTCGAGACAGGGGGCCAGCAACGAGCAGTACTTC,CASSYSRQGASNEQYF
TRBJ1-5,TRBV19,.,.,TGTGCCAGTGTTCGGGGGATGGATCAGCCCCAGCATTTT,CASVRGMDQPQHF
TRBJ2-1,TRBV9,.,.,TGTGCCAGCAGCGTAGCTAGGGGAGGGACAGGGCAGTTCTTC,CASSVARGGTGQFF
TRBJ1-3,TRBV5-1,.,.,TGCGCCAGCAGCCCTGGGGGCTCTGGAAACACCATATATTTT,CASSPGGSGNTIYF
TRBJ2-7,TRBV12-5,once,.,TGTGCTAGTGGTTTGGTTCACGAGCAGTACTTC,CASGLVHEQYF
TRBJ1-2,TRBV5-4,.,.,TGTGCCAGCAGCTTGGCCATCAGGGACACCTATGGCTACACCTTC,CASSLAIRDTYGYTF
TRBJ1-1,TRBV11-2,.,TRBD1,TGTGCCAGCAGCTCCGACAGGGCCGGTGAAGCTTTCTTT,CASSSDRAGEAFF
TRBJ1-2,TRBV5-5,.,.,TGTGCCAGCAGCGGGGTCTCTATTCTCTATGGCTACACCTTC,CASSGVSILYGYTF
TRBJ1-2,TRBV30,.,TRBD1,TGTGCCTGGAGGGGGGACAGAAGTAACTATGGCTACACCTTC,CAWRGDRSNYGYTF
TRBJ1-5,TRBV12-5,.,TRBD1,TGTGCTAGTGGTTTGGTAATTTCCAGGGGGTATCAGCCCCAGCATTTT,CASGLVISRGYQPQHF
TRBJ2-7,TRBV11-1,.,TRBD1,TGTGCCAGCAGCGGGCAGGGGGCACCTGGCGAGCAGTACTTC,CASSGQGAPGEQYF
TRBJ1-1,TRBV20-1,.,.,TGCAGTGCCACACAGGACACTGAAGCTTTCTTT,CSATQDTEAFF
TRBJ1-3,TRBV6-5,.,.,TGTGCCAGCAGTTATTACCCTAGCTCTGGAAACACCATATATTTT,CASSYYPSSGNTIYF
TRBJ2-3,TRBV11-1,.,TRBD1,TGTGCCAGTCTAGACCGACAGGGGGGAACAGATACGCAGTATTTT,CASLDRQGGTDTQYF
TRBJ2-7,TRBV18,.,TRBD2,TGTGCCAGCTCACCACAGGGGCCGAGCGGGAGCTACGAGCAGTACTTC,CASSPQGPSGSYEQYF
TRBJ2-5,TRBV29-1,once,.,TGCAGCGTCAGGGGGGGGGAAGAGACCCAGTACTTC,CSVRGGEETQYF
TRBJ2-3,TRBV18,.,TRBD2,TGTGCCAGCTCACAACTACTAGCGGGAGTCTTAATCAGCACAGATACGCAGTATTTT,CASSQLLAGVLISTDTQYF
TRBJ2-7,TRBV2,.,.,TGTGCCAGCAGATCAAGGTCTAGCAGCTACGAGCAGTACTTC,CASRSRSSSYEQYF
TRBJ2-7,TRBV5-1,.,TRBD2,TGCGCCAGCAGCTTCACTAGCGGGAGTCCCGAGCAGTACTTC,CASSFTSGSPEQYF
TRBJ1-2,TRBV28,.,.,TGTGCCAGCAGTTTAGGTCTCTCAGGGAAGGTCGGAGGCTACACCTTC,CASSLGLSGKVGGYTF
TRBJ1-4,TRBV19,.,.,TGTGCCAGTAGTACTATCCTCTCGCGGACTAATGAAAAACTGTTTTTT,CASSTILSRTNEKLFF
TRBJ2-1,TRBV10-3,.,TRBD2,TGTGCCATCGGCGGTCAGACTAGCGGTCTTCGGGGCAATGAGCAGTTCTTC,CAIGGQTSGLRGNEQFF
TRBJ2-7,TRBV27,once,TRBD1,TGTGCCAGCAGTTTTACCGGACAGGGGGTATACGAGCAGTACTTC,CASSFTGQGVYEQYF
TRBJ2-5,TRBV19,.,.,TGTGCCAGTAGCCCGAACCGGGCCACCTGGGAGACCCAGTACTTC,CASSPNRATWETQYF
TRBJ1-2,TRBV30,few,.,TGTGCCTGGAGCCCTGGCGGTGGGGGCGGCTACACCTTC,CAWSPGGGGGYTF
TRBJ1-1,TRBV19,.,TRBD1,TGTGCCAGTAGTCCTCAGACAGGGGCGATGAACACTGAAGCTTTCTTT,CASSPQTGAMNTEAFF
TRBJ2-3,TRBV6-1,.,.,TGTGCCAGCAGGGAACAGGGAGGGGTCAGCACAGATACGCAGTATTTT,CASREQGGVSTDTQYF
TRBJ1-4,TRBV5-8,.,.,TGTGCCAGCAGCTTGAGTTGGGGCAGGATGGGGGAAAAACTGTTTTTT,CASSLSWGRMGEKLFF
TRBJ2-7,TRBV5-1,once,TRBD2,TGCGCCAGCAGCTTGTTAGGGGCTAGCGGGAGGGAAAACGAGCAGTACTTC,CASSLLGASGRENEQYF
TRBJ1-5,TRBV6-1,few,TRBD1,TGTGCCAGTGGTCAGGGGGAGAGTACTCAGCCCCAGCATTTT,CASGQGESTQPQHF
TRBJ2-7,TRBV2,.,TRBD1,TGTGCCAGCAGCTGGGACAGGGGCTACGAGCAGTACTTC,CASSWDRGYEQYF
TRBJ1-3,TRBV5-4,.,.,TGTGCCAGCAGCTTGGGGCAGGGACTTTTTGGAAACACCATATATTTT,CASSLGQGLFGNTIYF
TRBJ2-1,TRBV7-3,.,TRBD2,TGTGCCAGCAGCCTAGCGGGAGGGCGGACCAGTGAGCAGTTCTTC,CASSLAGGRTSEQFF
TRBJ2-1,TRBV10-3,.,TRBD1,TGTGCCATCAGTCAACAGGGGGTCAATGAGCAGTTCTTC,CAISQQGVNEQFF
TRBJ2-1,TRBV4-3,once,.,TGCGCCAGCAGCCAAGTACTAGGGGCCTACAATGAGCAGTTCTTC,CASSQVLGAYNEQFF
TRBJ1-1,TRBV6-6,once,.,TGTGCCAGCAGTTACGAGGGGGACACTGAAGCTTTCTTT,CASSYEGDTEAFF
TRBJ1-5,TRBV7-2,few,.,TGTGCCAGCAGCCGAAACTCTGTACAGCCCCAGCATTTT,CASSRNSVQPQHF
TRBJ2-7,TRBV5-4,.,.,TGTGCCAGCAGCTTCATGAGGGGGGGGACAAGCTACGAGCAGTACTTC,CASSFMRGGTSYEQYF
TRBJ1-1,TRBV5-1,few,TRBD1,TGCGCCAGCAGCTTGGTAGGCAGGGGGCGGACTGAAGCTTTCTTT,CASSLVGRGRTEAFF
TRBJ2-7,TRBV30,once,.,TGTGCCTGGACCCTAATGGGGGGAAGCGAGCAGTACTTC,CAWTLMGGSEQYF
TRBJ2-2,TRBV7-2,.,TRBD2,TGTGCCAGCAGCTTAGCGACTATTGCGGGAGGCACCGGGGAGCTGTTTTTT,CASSLATIAGGTGELFF
TRBJ1-1,TRBV29-1,.,.,TGCAGCGTGGTCCGGGACGCGAACACTGAAGCTTTCTTT,CSVVRDANTEAFF
TRBJ2-3,TRBV7-2,.,TRBD1,TGTGCCAGCAGCTTGGCTGGACAGGGCGCAGATACGCAGTATTTT,CASSLAGQGADTQYF
TRBJ2-2,TRBV2,.,.,TGTGCCAGCAGTGAACGGGCCCCTGGGACCGGGGAGCTGTTTTTT,CASSERAPGTGELFF
TRBJ2-1,TRBV19,.,TRBD1,TGTGCCAGTAGTCGAGGGGCCAGGGGGCGAGAGGGTGAGCAGTTCTTC,CASSRGARGREGEQFF
TRBJ2-7,TRBV4-1,.,TRBD1,TGCGCCAGCAGCCTGAGACAGGGGACATCCTACGAGCAGTACTTC,CASSLRQGTSYEQYF
TRBJ1-2,TRBV30,.,.,TGTGCCTGGAGCACATCGGACAGCACTAACTATGGCTACACCTTC,CAWSTSDSTNYGYTF
TRBJ2-7,TRBV10-3,once,TRBD1,TGTGCCATCAGTGAGGGGGGCGCAGGGGGCTCCTACGAGCAGTACTTC,CAISEGGAGGSYEQYF